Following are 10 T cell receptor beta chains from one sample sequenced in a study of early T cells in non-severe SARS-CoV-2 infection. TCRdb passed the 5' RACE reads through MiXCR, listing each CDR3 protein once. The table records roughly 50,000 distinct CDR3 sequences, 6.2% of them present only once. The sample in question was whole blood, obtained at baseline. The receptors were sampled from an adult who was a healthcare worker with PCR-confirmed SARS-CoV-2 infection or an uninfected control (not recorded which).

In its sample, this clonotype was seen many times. CDR3 residues: CASSLHYRGPQETQYF. The CDR3 DNA follows: TGTGCCAGCAGCTTACACTACAGGGGACCACAAGAGACCCAGTACTTC. This chain joins TRBV7-2 and TRBJ2-5; 7 bases are shared with TRBD1. This CDR3 has 16 residues. Germline V CDR1 and CDR2: SGHTA, FQGNSA. V was pared by 2 bases and J by 2 bases, with 8 bases of the junction left unmatched.

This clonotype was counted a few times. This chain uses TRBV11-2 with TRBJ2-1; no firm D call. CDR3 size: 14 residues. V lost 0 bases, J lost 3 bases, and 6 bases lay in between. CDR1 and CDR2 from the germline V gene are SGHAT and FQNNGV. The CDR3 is CASSLEVFYNEQFF. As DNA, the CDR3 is TGTGCCAGCAGCTTAGAGGTCTTCTACAATGAGCAGTTCTTC. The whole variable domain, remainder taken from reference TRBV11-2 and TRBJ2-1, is EAGVAQSPRYKIIEKRQSVAFWCNPISGHATLYWYQQILGQGPKLLIQFQNNGVVDDSQLPKDRFSAERLKGVDSTLKIQPAKLEDSAVYLCASSLEVFYNEQFFGPGTRLTVL.

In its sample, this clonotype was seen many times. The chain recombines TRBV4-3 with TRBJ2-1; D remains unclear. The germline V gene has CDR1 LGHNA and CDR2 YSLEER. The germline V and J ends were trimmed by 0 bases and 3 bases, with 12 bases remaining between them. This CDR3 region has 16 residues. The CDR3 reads CASSQDWGNLYNEQFF. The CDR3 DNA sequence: TGCGCCAGCAGCCAAGATTGGGGTAATCTCTACAATGAGCAGTTCTTC.

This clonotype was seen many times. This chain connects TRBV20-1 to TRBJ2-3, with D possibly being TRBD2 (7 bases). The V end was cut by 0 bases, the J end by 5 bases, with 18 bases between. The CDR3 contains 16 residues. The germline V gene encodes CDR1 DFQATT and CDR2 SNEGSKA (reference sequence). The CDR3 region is CSARDPRRGLKDTQYF. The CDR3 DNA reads TGCAGTGCTAGAGATCCGCGGCGGGGGCTGAAAGATACGCAGTATTTT.

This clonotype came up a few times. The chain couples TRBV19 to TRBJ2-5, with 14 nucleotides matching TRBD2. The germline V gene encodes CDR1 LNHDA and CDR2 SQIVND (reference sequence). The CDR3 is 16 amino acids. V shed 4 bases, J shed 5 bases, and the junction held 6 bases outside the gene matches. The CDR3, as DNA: TGTGCCAGTAGTAGCGGGACTAGCGGGAGAGTTGAGACCCAGTACTTC. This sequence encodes CASSSGTSGRVETQYF.

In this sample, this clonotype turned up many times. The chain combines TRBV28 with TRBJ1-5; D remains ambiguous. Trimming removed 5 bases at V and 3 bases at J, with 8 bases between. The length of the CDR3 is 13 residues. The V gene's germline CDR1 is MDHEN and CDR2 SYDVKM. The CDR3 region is CASSAGFNQPQHF. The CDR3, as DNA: TGTGCCAGCAGTGCAGGCTTCAATCAGCCCCAGCATTTT.

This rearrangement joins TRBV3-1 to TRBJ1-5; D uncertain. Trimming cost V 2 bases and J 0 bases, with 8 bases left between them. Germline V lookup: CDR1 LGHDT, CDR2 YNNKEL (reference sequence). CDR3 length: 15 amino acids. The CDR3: CASSQTGGSNQPQHF. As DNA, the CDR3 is TGTGCCAGCAGCCAAACGGGTGGTAGCAATCAGCCCCAGCATTTT.

The CDR3 reads CASSDLAGGLLETQYF. The DNA of the CDR3 is TGTGCCAGCAGTGACTTAGCGGGAGGGCTTTTGGAGACCCAGTACTTC. The chain couples TRBV25-1 to TRBJ2-5; 11 bases fit TRBD2. CDR3 length: 16 amino acids. Trimming at V came to 3 bases and at J to 5 bases, leaving 8 bases not matched to a gene. CDR1 MGHDK and CDR2 SYGVNS come from the germline V gene.

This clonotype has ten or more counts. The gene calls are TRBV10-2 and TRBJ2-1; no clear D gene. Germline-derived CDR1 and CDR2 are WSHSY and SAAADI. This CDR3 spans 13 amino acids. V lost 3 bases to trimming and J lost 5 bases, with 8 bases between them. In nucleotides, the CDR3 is TGCGCCAGCAGTGAAGTACCTAACAATGAGCAGTTCTTC. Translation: CASSEVPNNEQFF.

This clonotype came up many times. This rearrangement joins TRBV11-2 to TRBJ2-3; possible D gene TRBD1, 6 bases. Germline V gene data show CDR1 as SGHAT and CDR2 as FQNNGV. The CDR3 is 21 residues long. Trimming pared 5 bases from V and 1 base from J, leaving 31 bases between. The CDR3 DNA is TGTGCCAGCAGCAAAGAAAGGACAGCCGGACGTCAATTGAGGGGCACAGATACGCAGTATTTT. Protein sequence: CASSKERTAGRQLRGTDTQYF.